The sequence of this T cell receptor (beta chain) was determined in a study of molecular identifiers for immune sequencing clone quantification. TCRdb re-called the PCR reads through MiXCR, storing one row per CDR3 protein. The repertoire consists of more than 450,000 distinct CDR3 sequences, with under 30% occurring once and the leading ten covering around 0.76%. This clonotype was counted many times. There are 14 residues in the CDR3. Germline CDR1 reads LNHDA; CDR2 reads SQIVND (reference sequence). V lost 9 bases and J 1 base, leaving 13 bases between the germline ends. The TCR sequence derives from a human donor in good health. Some libraries in this study had Jurkat cell RNA spiked in. The sequencing input was naive CD8+ T cells from blood, with Jurkat cell RNA spiked in. Subset noted: FACS-sorted CD8+CD4-CCR7+CD45RA+ naive T cells. The rearrangement links TRBV19 to TRBJ1-5; D remains ambiguous. CDR3 residues: CASDDPGSNQPQHF. The CDR3 nucleotides are TGTGCCAGCGACGACCCCGGGAGCAATCAGCCCCAGCATTTT.